The rows below give T cell receptor beta chains drawn from one sample of a study of CD8+ T cells in alopecia areata. Profiled with immunoSEQ multiplex PCR; TCRdb holds only in-frame clones, not every one. Among some 170,000 clones, 58% were seen once, and the ten largest hold approximately 16%. The sequenced sample was CD4+ T cells sorted from blood, obtained at roughly week 55, from a patient treated with tofacitinib. Source of these receptors: a human donor with alopecia areata. Each CDR3 is given with its conserved first and last residue. Fields, in order: clone size, J gene, D gene, V gene, CDR3 DNA, CDR3 protein. D genes are given only for firm matches. A row's size may be missing; if present it is once, few, many or a size class.

-,TRBJ2-2,-,TRBV2,TGTGCCAGCAACATACCGGGTCCCTCCGGGGAGCTGTTTTTT,CASNIPGPSGELFF
few,TRBJ2-3,-,TRBV29-1,TGCAGCGTTGAAGATCCGGACAGCACAGATACGCAGTATTTT,CSVEDPDSTDTQYF
few,TRBJ2-2,-,TRBV4-1,TGCGCCAGCAGCCAAGAAGGGCCGGTACCCGGGGAGCTGTTTTTT,CASSQEGPVPGELFF
few,TRBJ2-7,-,TRBV5-1,TGCGCCAGCAGCTTGGGTGGGGAGGTCTACGAGCAGTACTTC,CASSLGGEVYEQYF
few,TRBJ2-1,-,TRBV30,TGTGCCTGGAGGGCCACGAAGGGGCAGTTCTTC,CAWRATKGQFF
few,TRBJ1-5,-,TRBV11-2,TGTGCCAGCAGCCTGTGGAGTAATCAGCCCCAGCATTTT,CASSLWSNQPQHF
-,TRBJ1-4,TRBD1,TRBV7-9,TGTGCCAGCAGCTTAGCGTTCGGGGGACAGGAAAAACTGTTTTTT,CASSLAFGGQEKLFF
-,TRBJ2-7,-,TRBV18,TGTGCCAGCTCACCCCCGACGGGGTCCGAGCAGTACTTC,CASSPPTGSEQYF
-,TRBJ1-1,-,TRBV7-9,TGTGCCAGCAGCCTACAAGACCCGACGGCTTTCTTT,CASSLQDPTAFF
-,TRBJ2-6,-,TRBV4-2,TGTGCCAGCAGCCAAGATCAGCGGGCTGGGGCCAACGTCCTGACTTTC,CASSQDQRAGANVLTF
few,TRBJ1-5,TRBD1,TRBV6-6,TGTGCCAGCTCACCGGGACAGGGCAATCAGCCCCAGCATTTT,CASSPGQGNQPQHF
-,TRBJ2-7,-,TRBV5-1,TGCGCCAGCTCCCCGTGGGCGAATTACGAGCAGTACTTC,CASSPWANYEQYF
-,TRBJ2-5,TRBD1,TRBV6-1,TGTGCCATCAGTGAGGGACAGCTCCAAAAGACCCAGTACTTC,CAISEGQLQKTQYF
few,TRBJ2-7,-,TRBV29-1,TGCAGCGTTCAGGGAGGGGGCGGCTACGAGCAGTACTTC,CSVQGGGGYEQYF
-,TRBJ2-7,-,TRBV5-1,TGCGCCAGCAGCTTGGAAGGGTCGCAGTACTTC,CASSLEGSQYF
few,TRBJ2-7,-,TRBV5-6,TGTGCCAGCAGCCTGGCCATCGAGCAGTACTTC,CASSLAIEQYF
few,TRBJ1-2,-,TRBV30,TGTGCCTGGTGTGTATTCCAGGGGCAGGATGGCTACACCTTC,CAWCVFQGQDGYTF
-,TRBJ2-3,-,TRBV10-3,TGTGCCATCAGCGAGACCCCGGAGAGGGCAGATACGCAGTATTTT,CAISETPERADTQYF
-,TRBJ1-6,-,TRBV2,TGTGCCAGCAGTCTTGGCCGGCCCCTCCATAATTCACCCCTCCACTTT,CASSLGRPLHNSPLHF
few,TRBJ2-1,-,TRBV10-3,TGTGCCATCAGTGAATGGATAAATGAGCAGTTCTTC,CAISEWINEQFF
-,TRBJ1-1,-,TRBV5-6,TGTGCCAGCAGCTTGATGAACACTGAAGCTTTCTTT,CASSLMNTEAFF
once,TRBJ1-6,-,TRBV6-5,TGTGCCAGCAGGGAGGTGACCCCAGGTTCACCCCTCCACTTT,CASREVTPGSPLHF
-,TRBJ1-3,-,TRBV27,TGTGCCAGCAGTTTACGGGGATTCTCTGGAAACACCATATATTTT,CASSLRGFSGNTIYF
-,TRBJ2-1,-,TRBV30,TGTGCCTGGACCCCTGGGGTATCATACAATGAGCAGTTCTTC,CAWTPGVSYNEQFF
-,TRBJ2-3,-,TRBV5-6,TGTGCCAGCAGCACCTCACAGCTATATGATACGCAGTATTTT,CASSTSQLYDTQYF
-,TRBJ1-4,-,TRBV4-1,TGCGCCAGCAGACACCCCGGAAGGTCGCGCGGTGAAAAACTGTTTTTT,CASRHPGRSRGEKLFF
-,TRBJ1-1,TRBD1,TRBV11-2,TGTGCCAGCAGCTTATGGGCGACAGGGGGGCGGACTGAAGCTTTCTTT,CASSLWATGGRTEAFF